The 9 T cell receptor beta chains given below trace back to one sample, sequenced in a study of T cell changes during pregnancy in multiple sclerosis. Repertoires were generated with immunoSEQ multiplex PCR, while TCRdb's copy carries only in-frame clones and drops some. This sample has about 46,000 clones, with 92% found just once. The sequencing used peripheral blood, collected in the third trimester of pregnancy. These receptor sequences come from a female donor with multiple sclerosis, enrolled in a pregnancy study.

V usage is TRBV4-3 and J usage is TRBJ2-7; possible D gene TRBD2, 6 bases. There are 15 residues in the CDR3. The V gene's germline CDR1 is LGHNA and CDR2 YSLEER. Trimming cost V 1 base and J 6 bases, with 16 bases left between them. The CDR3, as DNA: TGCGCCAGCAGCCAAGCGGGACTTTTGGGGTCCGAGCAGTACTTC. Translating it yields CASSQAGLLGSEQYF.

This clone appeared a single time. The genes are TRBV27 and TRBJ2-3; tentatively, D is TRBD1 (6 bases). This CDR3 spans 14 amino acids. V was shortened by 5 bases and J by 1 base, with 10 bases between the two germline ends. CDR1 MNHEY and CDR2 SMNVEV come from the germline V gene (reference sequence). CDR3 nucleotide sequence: TGTGCCAGCAGTCTAAACAGGGGCACAGATACGCAGTATTTT. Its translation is CASSLNRGTDTQYF.

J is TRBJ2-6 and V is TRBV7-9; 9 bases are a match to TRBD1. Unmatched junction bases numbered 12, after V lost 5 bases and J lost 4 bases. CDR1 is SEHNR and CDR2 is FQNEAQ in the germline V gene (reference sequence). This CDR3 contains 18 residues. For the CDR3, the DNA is TGTGCCAGCAGCCCTCGTCCCGGGACAGGGACCGGGGCCAACGTCCTGACTTTC. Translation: CASSPRPGTGTGANVLTF.

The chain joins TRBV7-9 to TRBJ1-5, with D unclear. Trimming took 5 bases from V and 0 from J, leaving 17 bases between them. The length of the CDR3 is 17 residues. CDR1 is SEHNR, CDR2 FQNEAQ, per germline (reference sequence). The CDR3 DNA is TGTGCCAGCAGCGTAAGGAGAACTCGGGATAGCAATCAGCCCCAGCATTTT. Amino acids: CASSVRRTRDSNQPQHF.

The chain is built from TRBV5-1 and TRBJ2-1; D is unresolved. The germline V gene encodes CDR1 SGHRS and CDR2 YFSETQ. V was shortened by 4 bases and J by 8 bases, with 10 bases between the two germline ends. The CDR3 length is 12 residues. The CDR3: CASSPRGDEQFF. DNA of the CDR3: TGCGCCAGCAGCCCAAGAGGTGATGAGCAGTTCTTC.

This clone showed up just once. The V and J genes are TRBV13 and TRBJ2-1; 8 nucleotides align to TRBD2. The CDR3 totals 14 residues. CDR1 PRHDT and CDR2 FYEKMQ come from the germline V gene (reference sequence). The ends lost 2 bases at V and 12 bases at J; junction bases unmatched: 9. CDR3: CASSLRLAGPGQFF. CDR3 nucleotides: TGTGCCAGCAGCTTAAGGCTAGCGGGCCCGGGGCAGTTCTTC.

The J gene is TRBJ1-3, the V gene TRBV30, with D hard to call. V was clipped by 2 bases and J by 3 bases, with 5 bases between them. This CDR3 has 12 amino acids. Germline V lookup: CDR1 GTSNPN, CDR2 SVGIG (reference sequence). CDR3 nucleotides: TGTGCCTGGAGTCCCGGTGGAAACACCATATATTTT. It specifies CAWSPGGNTIYF. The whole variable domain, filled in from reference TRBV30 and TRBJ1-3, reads SQTIHQWPATLVQPVGSPLSLECTVEGTSNPNLYWYRQAAGRGLQLLFYSVGIGQISSEVPQNLSASRPQDRQFILSSKKLLLSDSGFYLCAWSPGGNTIYFGEGSWLTVV.

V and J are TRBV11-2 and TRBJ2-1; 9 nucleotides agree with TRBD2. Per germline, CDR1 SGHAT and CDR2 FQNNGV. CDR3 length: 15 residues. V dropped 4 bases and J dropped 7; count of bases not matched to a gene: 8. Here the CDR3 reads CASSSDPGLANEQFF. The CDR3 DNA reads TGTGCCAGCAGCTCCGACCCGGGACTAGCTAATGAGCAGTTCTTC.

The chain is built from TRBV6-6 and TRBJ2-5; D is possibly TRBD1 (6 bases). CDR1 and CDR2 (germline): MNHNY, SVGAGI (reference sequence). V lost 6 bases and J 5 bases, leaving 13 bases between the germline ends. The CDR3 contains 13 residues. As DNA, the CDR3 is TGTGCCAGCAGGCGTGAGAGGGGGGAGACCCAGTACTTC. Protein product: CASRRERGETQYF.